The 22 T cell receptor beta chains in this list originate from one sample, sequenced in a study of regulatory T cells in long-lasting Graves disease. Time point here: newly diagnosed GD, antithyroid drugs for less than 3 months. PBMC RNA served as the TCR library source. HTBI primers from iRepertoire and Arm-PCR of CDR3 regions yielded the TCR beta libraries. TCRdb recomputed calls from the multiplex PCR reads with MiXCR, one row per CDR3 protein. The sample consists of about 540,000 distinct CDR3 sequences, 13% of them appearing once. This sample was shared with a second study, whose subject was T cells in Graves' hyperthyroidism and ophthalmopathy.

The sequences come from peripheral blood mononuclear cells (PBMCs), collected at new diagnosis, from a patient treated with antithyroid drugs. The receptors were gathered from a man aged 25-45 years with Graves disease.

This clonotype was recorded many times. The J gene is TRBJ2-1, the V gene TRBV11-2; TRBD2 matches at 10 bases. CDR3 length: 15 amino acids. Per the germline V gene, CDR1 is SGHAT and CDR2 is FQNNGV. The V and J ends lost 5 bases and 6 bases, in that order; junction bases with no gene match: 7. The DNA for the CDR3 is TGTGCCAGCAGCAAACTAGCGGGACAGATCAATGAGCAGTTCTTC. Translating gives CASSKLAGQINEQFF. The full variable domain, in which reference TRBV11-2 and TRBJ2-1 provide the parts outside the CDR3, is EAGVAQSPRYKIIEKRQSVAFWCNPISGHATLYWYQQILGQGPKLLIQFQNNGVVDDSQLPKDRFSAERLKGVDSTLKIQPAKLEDSAVYLCASSKLAGQINEQFFGPGTRLTVL.

This clonotype was counted a few times. This chain connects TRBV7-9 to TRBJ2-7; the D call may be TRBD1 or TRBD2 (6 bases each). The ends were cut back, 1 base at V and 7 bases at J, with 11 bases in the middle. This CDR3 has 13 amino acids. Germline lookup yields CDR1 SEHNR and CDR2 FQNEAQ (reference sequence). CDR3 sequence reads: CASSLGGAVEQYF. The CDR3 DNA reads TGTGCCAGCAGCTTAGGGGGGGCAGTTGAGCAGTACTTC.

This clonotype was counted only a few times. The chain combines TRBV15 with TRBJ2-1; D is ambiguous. V dropped 0 bases and J dropped 9 bases, with 3 bases sitting between them. Germline V CDR1 and CDR2: LNHNV, YYDKDF (reference sequence). CDR3 length equals 11 residues. The CDR3: CATSRDGEQFF. The DNA of the CDR3 is TGTGCCACCAGCAGAGACGGTGAGCAGTTCTTC.

Many counts were recorded for this clonotype. This chain uses TRBV7-2 with TRBJ2-7; no clear D gene. The CDR3 loop spans 14 amino acids. Trimming shortened V by 1 base and J by 0 bases, and 7 bases separated the two germline ends. In germline, CDR1 is SGHTA, CDR2 FQGNSA. CDR3 sequence: CASSLEAGSYEQYF. For the CDR3, the DNA is TGTGCCAGCAGCTTAGAGGCAGGCTCCTACGAGCAGTACTTC.

This clonotype was observed a handful of times. The CDR3, as DNA: TGTGCCATCAGACCGGCTGGGGTAGGGCCCGGGGAGCTGTTTTTT. Its translation is CAIRPAGVGPGELFF. V gene TRBV10-3 combines with J gene TRBJ2-2; D gene ambiguous. The CDR3 length is 15 residues. Germline lookup yields CDR1 ENHRY and CDR2 SYGVKD. V was clipped by 6 bases and J by 6 bases, with 17 bases between them.

This clonotype was recorded many times. V is TRBV28 and J is TRBJ2-1, with 15 bases lining up with TRBD2. This CDR3 comprises 17 residues. Germline CDR1 reads MDHEN; CDR2 reads SYDVKM. Trimming removed 3 bases from V and 7 bases from J; junction bases left unmatched: 7. This CDR3 reads CASSFEGTSGRRNEQFF. The CDR3 DNA sequence: TGTGCCAGCAGTTTCGAGGGGACTAGCGGGAGGCGTAATGAGCAGTTCTTC.

This clonotype was counted a few times. This rearrangement joins TRBV19 to TRBJ1-5; unclear D gene. The ends were cut back, 3 bases at V and 4 bases at J, with 4 bases in the middle. The germline V gene encodes CDR1 LNHDA and CDR2 SQIVND (reference sequence). This CDR3 is built from 12 residues. Written as DNA, the CDR3 is TGTGCCAGTAGTATCGAGAATCAGCCCCAGCATTTT. Translated: CASSIENQPQHF.

V is TRBV30 and J is TRBJ1-2; D call uncertain. The CDR3 has 11 residues. V was shortened by 5 bases and J by 12 bases, with 16 bases between the two germline ends. Germline loops: CDR1 GTSNPN, CDR2 SVGIG (reference sequence). The CDR3 region is CAWEEGKRNTF. DNA for the CDR3: TGTGCCTGGGAGGAAGGAAAACGGAACACCTTC.

This clonotype was detected only a few times. The chain carries TRBV5-1 and TRBJ2-7; no firm D call. CDR1 is SGHRS, CDR2 YFSETQ, per germline. CDR3 length equals 14 residues. V was trimmed by 0 bases and J by 7 bases, leaving 14 bases between them. The CDR3 protein is CASSLDRRATEQYF. DNA of the CDR3: TGCGCCAGCAGCTTGGATCGTCGGGCTACTGAGCAGTACTTC.

This clonotype was detected many times. The chain uses TRBV18 and TRBJ2-1, with 8 bases matching TRBD2. This CDR3 spans 13 amino acids. Germline loops: CDR1 KGHSH, CDR2 LQKENI. The junction had 0 bases not matched to a gene; V was cut back by 0 bases and J by 8 bases. The chain's CDR3 is CASSPPLADEQFF. Written as DNA, the CDR3 is TGTGCCAGCTCACCACCACTAGCGGATGAGCAGTTCTTC. Looking up the rest from reference TRBV18 and TRBJ2-1 gives the full variable domain: NAGVMQNPRHLVRRRGQEARLRCSPMKGHSHVYWYRQLPEEGLKFMVYLQKENIIDESGMPKERFSAEFPKEGPSILRIQQVVRGDSAAYFCASSPPLADEQFFGPGTRLTVL.

The CDR3 here is CATFRVNEQFF. CDR3 nucleotides: TGTGCCACCTTTAGGGTCAATGAGCAGTTCTTC. V is TRBV19 and J is TRBJ2-1; the D is unclear. This CDR3 has 11 residues. Trimming stripped 10 bases from V and 6 bases from J, with 10 bases between. CDR1 LNHDA and CDR2 SQIVND come from the germline V gene (reference sequence). The complete variable domain, with remaining parts taken from reference TRBV19 and TRBJ2-1, reads DGGITQSPKYLFRKEGQNVTLSCEQNLNHDAMYWYRQDPGQGLRLIYYSQIVNDFQKGDIAEGYSVSREKKESFPLTVTSAQKNPTAFYLCATFRVNEQFFGPGTRLTVL.

The CDR3 sequence is CASMRLALPHEQYF. CDR3 coding DNA: TGCGCCAGCATGAGACTAGCGCTTCCCCACGAGCAGTACTTC. The chain combines TRBV10-2 with TRBJ2-7; 8 nucleotides match TRBD2. J was trimmed by 5 bases and V by 7 bases; bases with no gene match: 10. This CDR3 has 14 residues. Germline loops: CDR1 WSHSY, CDR2 SAAADI.

The table lists this clonotype with a few counts. The V call is TRBV2, the J call TRBJ2-1; 11 bases align to TRBD2. The trim removed 1 base at V and 7 bases at J, leaving 3 bases unmatched. The germline CDR1 and CDR2 sequences are SNHLY and FYNNEI. This CDR3 comprises 15 residues. The CDR3 is CASSEVLAGGNEQFF. CDR3 coding DNA: TGTGCCAGCAGTGAAGTTCTAGCGGGAGGAAATGAGCAGTTCTTC.

On this clonotype itself: A single base is all that separates this from a far larger clone, so a read error is likely. The chain has TRBV11-2 and TRBJ2-1; D tentatively fits TRBD1 or TRBD2 (7 bases each). CDR3 length: 14 residues. The V and J ends lost 8 bases and 7 bases respectively, with 18 bases between them. Germline lookup yields CDR1 SGHAT and CDR2 FQNNGV. The chain's CDR3 is CASSAGQSGNEQFF. The CDR3 bases are TGTGCCAGCTCAGCGGGACAGTCGGGGAATGAGCAGTTCTTC.

The table lists this clonotype with a few counts. The rearrangement joins TRBV27 to TRBJ2-7; perhaps D is TRBD1 or TRBD2 (5 bases each). V lost 4 bases to trimming and J lost 3 bases, with 13 bases between them. This CDR3 is built from 14 residues. CDR1 is MNHEY and CDR2 is SMNVEV in the germline V gene (reference sequence). CDR3 sequence reads: CASSSGTPGYEQYF. In DNA, the CDR3 is TGTGCCAGCAGTTCCGGGACGCCGGGCTACGAGCAGTACTTC.

This clonotype occurred many times. V is TRBV20-1 and J is TRBJ2-2; 7 bases are shared with TRBD1. CDR1 and CDR2 from the germline V gene are DFQATT and SNEGSKA (reference sequence). CDR3 length: 13 amino acids. Unmatched junction bases numbered 4, after V lost 5 bases and J lost 4 bases. Here the CDR3 DNA reads TGCAGTGCTCTCGGACAGGCCACCGGGGAGCTGTTTTTT. Protein sequence: CSALGQATGELFF.

This clonotype was picked up many times. V gene TRBV12-3 or TRBV12-4 combines with J gene TRBJ2-4; D possibly matches TRBD1 or TRBD2 (6 bases each). V lost 10 bases, J lost 9 bases, and 22 bases lay in between. The CDR3 runs 14 residues. CDR3 coding DNA: TGTGCCACCGCGCCCGGGGGCGAGAGTGGCATTCAGTACTTC. This sequence encodes CATAPGGESGIQYF.

V and J are TRBV29-1 and TRBJ1-1; 9 bases map to TRBD1. This CDR3 is 12 amino acids long. V shed 7 bases and J 1 base; nucleotides not matched to a gene: 1. The germline V gene has CDR1 SQVTM and CDR2 ANQGSEA. This CDR3 reads CSGGQGNTEAFF. CDR3 coding DNA: TGCAGCGGGGGACAGGGGAACACTGAAGCTTTCTTT. The variable domain in full, completed from reference TRBV29-1 and TRBJ1-1, reads SAVISQKPSRDICQRGTSLTIQCQVDSQVTMMFWYRQQPGQSLTLIATANQGSEATYESGFVIDKFPISRPNLTFSTLTVSNMSPEDSSIYLCSGGQGNTEAFFGQGTRLTVV.

Only a few counts were recorded for this clonotype. The junction differs from germline at one of its ends, possibly a read error. The rearrangement uses TRBV5-1 and TRBJ2-5, with D possibly being TRBD1 or TRBD2 (6 bases each). CDR1 and CDR2 (germline): SGHRS, YFSETQ. CDR3 length: 17 residues. This CDR3 reads CASSLDTGPGRREPQYF. CDR3 sequence (DNA): TGCGCCAGCAGCTTGGACACAGGGCCCGGGAGACGAGAGCCCCAGTACTTC.

In this sample, this clonotype turned up a few times. The chain links TRBV10-1 to TRBJ2-3, with D possibly being TRBD1 (6 bases). Germline lookup yields CDR1 WNHNN and CDR2 SYGVQD (reference sequence). Trimming cost V 7 bases and J 4 bases, with 12 bases left between them. CDR3 length: 13 residues. The CDR3 nucleotides read TGCGCCAGCACCCGGACAGTTGCAGATACGCAGTATTTT. Protein sequence: CASTRTVADTQYF.

This clonotype has a count of ten or more. The V and J genes are TRBV30 and TRBJ1-1; maybe TRBD1 (6 bases). The CDR3 length is 14 residues. CDR1 is GTSNPN and CDR2 is SVGIG in the germline V gene (reference sequence). Trimming cost V 0 bases and J 3 bases, with 11 bases left between them. The chain's CDR3 is CAWSVAGAYTEAFF. CDR3 nucleotides: TGTGCCTGGAGTGTAGCGGGGGCATACACTGAAGCTTTCTTT.

This clonotype was counted ten times or more. V is TRBV6-1 and J is TRBJ2-1; D possibly uses TRBD1 or TRBD2 (5 bases each). V was clipped by 3 bases and J by 5 bases, with 14 bases between them. The germline V gene has CDR1 MNHNS and CDR2 SASEGT. The CDR3 covers 15 residues. CDR3 protein: CASSDFLRGDNEQFF. CDR3 DNA: TGTGCCAGCAGTGACTTTCTGAGGGGCGACAATGAGCAGTTCTTC.